Sequencing of this T cell receptor (beta chain) was carried out in a study of T cells in pancreatic ductal adenocarcinoma. CDR1 is KGHSH, CDR2 LQKENI, per germline. CDR3 length: 13 amino acids. The V end was cut by 6 bases, the J end by 3 bases, with 8 bases between. Surgery without prior neoadjuvant therapy was the treatment of the selected pancreatic ductal adenocarcinoma patients. Comments on this clone: Its antigen is unknown.

Study results and limitations: The resected cohort was biased toward the minority with early-stage disease. Tumor and blood clonality did not differ significantly, about 0.1 versus 0.07.

The repertoire was sequenced with immunoSEQ multiplex PCR; TCRdb's copy has only in-frame clones and lacks some. Of approximately 97,000 clones in the sample, nearly 95% were seen once. This chain uses TRBV18 with TRBJ1-4; possible D gene TRBD1, 5 bases. The sequence derives from a human donor with pancreatic ductal adenocarcinoma. The source material was PBMCs. Written as DNA, the CDR3 is TGTGCCAGCTCGCGACAGCCTAATGAAAAACTGTTTTTT. Translating gives CASSRQPNEKLFF.